The 8 T cell receptor beta chains reported below all come from one sample, sequenced in a study of T cells after posttransplantation cyclophosphamide. Libraries were prepared by immunoSEQ multiplex PCR; TCRdb keeps only in-frame clonotypes and omits some of them. The sample shows roughly 12,000 clones, about 90% of them seen only once. Cyclophosphamide on days +3 and +4 followed busulfan-fludarabine conditioning and a marrow graft. Sequenced here: PBMCs, sampled after allogeneic stem cell transplant with posttransplant cyclophosphamide. All receptors come from a female patient aged 30-39 years who received an allogeneic stem cell transplant from an unrelated donor, was CMV-positive, and had no GVHD. The T cells may come from the graft donor.

The rearrangement uses TRBV5-8 and TRBJ2-7; 12 nucleotides agree with TRBD2. The CDR3 spans 16 residues. Germline CDR1 is SGHTS and CDR2 is YDEGEE. V lost 3 bases to trimming and J lost 3 bases; unmatched junction nucleotides: 7. CDR3 protein: CASSSRTSGNFYEQYF. DNA for the CDR3: TGTGCCAGCAGCTCAAGGACTAGCGGGAACTTCTACGAGCAGTACTTC. The full variable domain, with the rest looked up from reference TRBV5-8 and TRBJ2-7, is EAGVTQSPTHLIKTRGQQATLRCSPISGHTSVYWYQQALGLGLQFLLWYDEGEERNRGNFPPRFSGRQFPNYSSELNVNALELEDSALYLCASSSRTSGNFYEQYFGPGTRLTVT.

This clone was seen more than once but under ten times. The V gene is TRBV7-9, the J gene TRBJ2-5; TRBD2 matches 8 bases. The germline V gene has CDR1 SEHNR and CDR2 FQNEAQ (reference sequence). This CDR3 has 14 residues. V was clipped by 6 bases and J by 5 bases; unmatched bases: 8. The CDR3 DNA reads as TGTGCCAGCAGGGACGGGGGGGTCGGCGAGACCCAGTACTTC. Protein product: CASRDGGVGETQYF. Together with reference TRBV7-9 and TRBJ2-5, the CDR3 gives the full variable domain: DTGVSQNPRHKITKRGQNVTFRCDPISEHNRLYWYRQTLGQGPEFLTYFQNEAQLEKSRLLSDRFSAERPKGSFSTLEIQRTEQGDSAMYLCASRDGGVGETQYFGPGTRLLVL.

The rearrangement joins TRBV5-1 to TRBJ1-6; D remains unclear. CDR1 is SGHRS, CDR2 YFSETQ, per germline. This CDR3 region has 14 residues. Between the trimmed V and J ends, which lost 0 bases and 10 bases, there was a span of 11 bases. DNA for the CDR3: TGCGCCAGCAGCTTGGGTGGGAGCGGATCACCCCTCCACTTT. It specifies CASSLGGSGSPLHF.

This clone is large (0.1 to 1%) within its sample. The J gene is TRBJ2-4, the V gene TRBV2; D gene uncertain. The CDR3 runs 18 residues. Deletions cut 6 bases from V and 1 base from J, with 22 bases between. Germline assignment: CDR1 SNHLY and CDR2 FYNNEI. Here the CDR3 reads CASRTDFGSSRAKNIQYF. The CDR3, as DNA: TGTGCCAGCAGGACGGATTTCGGTAGTAGCCGGGCCAAAAACATTCAGTACTTC.

The chain combines TRBV9 with TRBJ1-1; no reliable D call. This CDR3 region has 13 residues. Germline values: CDR1 SGDLS, CDR2 YYNGEE. The V gene lost 0 bases and the J gene lost 1 base, with 4 bases spanning the gap. The CDR3 loop reads CASSVGANTEAFF. The CDR3, as DNA: TGTGCCAGCAGCGTAGGCGCGAACACTGAAGCTTTCTTT. Combining the CDR3 with reference TRBV9 and TRBJ1-1 gives the whole variable domain DSGVTQTPKHLITATGQRVTLRCSPRSGDLSVYWYQQSLDQGLQFLIQYYNGEERAKGNILERFSAQQFPDLHSELNLSSLELGDSALYFCASSVGANTEAFFGQGTRLTVV.

As DNA, the CDR3 is TGTGCCAGCAGATGGACTAGCGGGAGAGGATACAATGAGCAGTTCTTC. Residues: CASRWTSGRGYNEQFF. The chain links TRBV5-4 to TRBJ2-1; TRBD2 agrees at 13 bases. V lost 5 bases and J lost 4; bases outside the gene matches: 6. CDR3 length: 16 amino acids. The germline V gene encodes CDR1 SGHNT and CDR2 YYREEE (reference sequence).

A single count supports this clone. This chain connects TRBV7-2 to TRBJ1-5, with 9 bases that match TRBD1. This CDR3 contains 15 residues. Germline V gene lookup returns CDR1 SGHTA and CDR2 FQGNSA. The V and J ends lost 3 bases and 6 bases, in that order; junction bases with no gene match: 6. DNA for the CDR3: TGTGCCAGCAGCTTCTTACAGGGGGCGAGTCAGCCCCAGCATTTT. Translating it yields CASSFLQGASQPQHF.

This chain links TRBV18 with TRBJ1-6; 7 nucleotides agree with TRBD1. The junction had 5 bases not matched to a gene; V was cut back by 3 bases and J by 9 bases. CDR3 length: 14 amino acids. The V gene's germline CDR1 is KGHSH and CDR2 LQKENI. CDR3 nucleotides: TGTGCCAGCTCACCTAGGGGGCCGGGTTCACCCCTCCACTTT. Translated: CASSPRGPGSPLHF.